This T cell receptor beta chain is drawn from a study of metastatic and nonmetastatic thyroid tumors. The wider study: Across blood and tumor or nodule tissue, repertoires from malignant and benign thyroid patients were compared with one another.

Comment on this clone: Its antigen is unidentified.

Study-level results: According to reports, the diversity of TCR beta was significantly higher in malignant thyroid tumors than in benign nodules, and this held in both blood and tumor samples.

Prior to thyroid surgery, none of the patients had received any treatment. This CDR3 has 16 amino acids. V gave up 3 bases and J gave up 4 bases; unmatched junction bases: 5. Germline assignment: CDR1 SGHTA and CDR2 FQGNSA. Methods used by the authors: The study's classifier, a distant-metastasis tool for papillary thyroid cancer, was built using CDR3 differences across clinicopathological groups. TCRdb redid the clone calls on the PCR reads using MiXCR. TCRdb's processing, not the study's, gives the V and J calls here. This sample has 9,500 to 14,000 clones, with about 27% found just once. The chain is built from TRBV7-2 and TRBJ2-1, with 11 bases fitting TRBD2. The sequenced sample was adjacent normal tissue. This TCR derives from a male donor with papillary thyroid cancer or a benign thyroid nodule (not recorded which). Some clones in this sample may be carry-over from other donors' samples. DNA for the CDR3: TGTGCCAGCAGCTTCGCCGGGACTAGCGGTTACAATGAGCAGTTCTTC. Translating gives CASSFAGTSGYNEQFF.